This T cell receptor beta chain was sequenced during a study of vaccination and CD4 T cells after COVID-19. Study background: Samples were taken after vaccination, a median of approximately 70 days after dose two, with a range of 14 to 241.

Researchers used the Oncomine TCR Beta short-read assay to sequence DNA from cultured CD4+ T cells. TCRdb reprocessed the PCR reads via MiXCR and lists one record per CDR3 protein. The data hold about 17,000 distinct CDR3 sequences, with approximately 48% observed a single time. Notes on this clonotype: The antigen is unknown.

As to treatment: roughly 10-day PBMC culture with coronavirus spike peptide pools or control peptides (ViraFEST assay). PCR tests turned positive between March and December 2020, before US Alpha, Beta and Delta variants. Negative selection isolated the CD4+ T cells once the cells had been cultured for less than 13 days. This CDR3 is 14 amino acids long. The V gene lost 8 bases and the J gene lost 7 bases, with 15 bases spanning the gap. The germline V gene encodes CDR1 MDHEN and CDR2 SYDVKM. This sample comprised CD4+ T cells from blood, cultured in vitro, obtained before SARS-CoV-2 vaccination. The chain employs TRBV28 and TRBJ1-6; D unclear. The origin of this receptor is a human donor who had recovered from COVID-19. CDR3 coding DNA: TGTGCCAGCGCAGGCAGAGACGGCAATTCACCCCTCCACTTT. Translated: CASAGRDGNSPLHF. The complete variable domain, with remaining parts taken from reference TRBV28 and TRBJ1-6, reads DVKVTQSSRYLVKRTGEKVFLECVQDMDHENMFWYRQDPGLGLRLIYFSYDVKMKEKGDIPEGYSVSREKKERFSLILESASTNQTSMYLCASAGRDGNSPLHFGNGTRLTVT.